This T cell receptor (beta chain) is drawn from a study of T cell repertoires in cytomegalovirus infection. Turning to the study itself: It was recently identified HLA-C-restricted and well-studied HLA-B-restricted CMV epitopes that the study used. It can be stated that public TCR beta signatures indicated CMV infection as well as a matching HLA type. General study points: HLA-C-restricted CMV-specific TCR beta clonotypes prevailed in the ex vivo response. Adding up the frequency of public TCR beta families identified people who carried CMV plus the relevant HLA.

V lost 7 bases to trimming and J lost 4 bases, with 16 bases between them. The germline V gene has CDR1 LNHDA and CDR2 SQIVND (reference sequence). This CDR3 spans 14 amino acids. Many counts were recorded for this clonotype. Its antigen is unknown. Each CDR3 protein gets one entry after TCRdb re-called the reads with MiXCR. The sample consists of 700,000 to 900,000 distinct CDR3 sequences, almost 30% of them appearing once. The starting material was cultured CD8+ T cells from PBMCs, obtained from culture after CMV antigen stimulation. V and J are TRBV19 and TRBJ1-2; D is possibly TRBD1 (6 bases). This receptor was obtained from a human donor in good health (CMV status not recorded). Some clones in this sample may be carry-over from other donors' samples. The CDR3 loop is CASTPGDNSYGYTF. The CDR3 DNA reads TGTGCCAGTACCCCGGGGGACAACTCCTATGGCTACACCTTC.